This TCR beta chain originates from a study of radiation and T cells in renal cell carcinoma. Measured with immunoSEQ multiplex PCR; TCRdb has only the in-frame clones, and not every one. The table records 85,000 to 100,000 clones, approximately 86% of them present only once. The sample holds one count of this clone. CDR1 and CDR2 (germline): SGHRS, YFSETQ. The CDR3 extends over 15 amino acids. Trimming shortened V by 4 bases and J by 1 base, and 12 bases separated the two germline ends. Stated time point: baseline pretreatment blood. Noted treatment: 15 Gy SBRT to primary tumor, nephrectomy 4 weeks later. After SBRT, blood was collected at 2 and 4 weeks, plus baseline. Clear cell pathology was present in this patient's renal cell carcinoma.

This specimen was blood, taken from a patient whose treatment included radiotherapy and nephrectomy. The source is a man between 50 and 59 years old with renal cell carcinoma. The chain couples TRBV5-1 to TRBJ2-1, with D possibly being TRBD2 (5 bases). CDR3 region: CASSNRDPSYNEQFF. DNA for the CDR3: TGCGCCAGCAGCAACCGGGATCCGTCCTACAATGAGCAGTTCTTC. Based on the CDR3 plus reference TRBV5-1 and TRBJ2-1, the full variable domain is KAGVTQTPRYLIKTRGQQVTLSCSPISGHRSVSWYQQTPGQGLQFLFEYFSETQRNKGNFPGRFSGRQFSNSRSEMNVSTLELGDSALYLCASSNRDPSYNEQFFGPGTRLTVL.